The 5 T cell receptor beta chains listed next were all sequenced from one sample in a study of Ad26.COV2.S vaccination and SARS-CoV-2 variants. The table came from immunoSEQ multiplex PCR; TCRdb's copy has only in-frame clones and leaves some out. This repertoire shows some 270,000 clones, around 90% found once; its top ten account for just under 3%. Regarding treatment: about 20 received Ad26.COV2.S at low or high dose, single or two shots; roughly 5 received placebo; per-sample allocation not given. Specimen acquisition occurred on day 63 following the initial vaccine or placebo injection. The specimen was peripheral blood, collected in a trial of Ad26.COV2.S vaccine versus placebo. The receptors shown here come from a person aged 18 to 65 who received the Ad26.COV2.S COVID-19 vaccine or a placebo.

The chain links TRBV7-2 to TRBJ2-2; unclear D gene. CDR3 length: 14 residues. Trimming took off 2 bases at V and 7 bases at J, with 11 bases between the two ends. Germline assignment: CDR1 SGHTA and CDR2 FQGNSA. The CDR3 nucleotides read TGTGCCAGCAGCTTACCTCCGCTTGACGGGGAGCTGTTTTTT. Encoded protein: CASSLPPLDGELFF.

This chain connects TRBV7-3 to TRBJ2-3; 7 positions agree with TRBD2. Looked up from germline, CDR1 is SGHTA and CDR2 is FQGTGA. This CDR3 comprises 14 residues. V was pared by 6 bases and J by 4 bases, with 7 bases of the junction left unmatched. The CDR3 nucleotides read TGTGCCAGCAGTCAGGGCCTAGCGGCAGATACGCAGTATTTT. This gives the protein CASSQGLAADTQYF.

V and J are TRBV5-4 and TRBJ2-5; D is perhaps TRBD1 (5 bases). The CDR3 is 14 amino acids. Germline CDR1 SGHNT, CDR2 YYREEE (reference sequence). Trimming pared 2 bases from V and 2 bases from J, leaving 10 bases between. The DNA of the CDR3 is TGTGCCAGCAGCTTCGGACACTCTCAAGAGACCCAGTACTTC. Protein: CASSFGHSQETQYF.

The V call is TRBV15, the J call TRBJ1-2, with D unresolved. The V end lost 0 bases, the J end lost 7 bases, and 15 bases lay between the germline ends. Looked up from germline, CDR1 is LNHNV and CDR2 is YYDKDF (reference sequence). This CDR3 comprises 15 residues. CDR3 nucleotide sequence: TGTGCCACCAGCAGAGATAAGAGCTTCGGGGTTGGCTACACCTTC. Residues: CATSRDKSFGVGYTF.

The CDR3 coding sequence is TGTGCCAGCTCACAGGACAGGGTCCATAATTCACCCCTCCACTTT. This sequence encodes CASSQDRVHNSPLHF. The chain recombines TRBV18 with TRBJ1-6; 8 bases fit TRBD1. CDR1 is KGHSH, CDR2 LQKENI, per germline. The CDR3 consists of 15 residues. The J segment lost 5 bases and the V segment lost 4 bases, leaving 4 bases of the junction unmatched.